The 30 T cell receptor beta chains listed next were all sequenced from one sample in a study of T cell repertoires in cytomegalovirus infection. TCRdb reprocessed the reads via MiXCR and lists one record per CDR3 protein. This sample has about 250,000 distinct CDR3 sequences, with roughly 12% found just once. Sequencing used PBMCs. These receptors were obtained from a human donor in good health (CMV status not recorded). Some clones in this sample may be carry-over from other donors' samples.

This clonotype was recorded many times. The V call is TRBV7-9, the J call TRBJ1-2; no clear D. This CDR3 has 15 amino acids. The germline V gene has CDR1 SEHNR and CDR2 FQNEAQ (reference sequence). V lost 0 bases to trimming and J lost 6 bases, with 14 bases between them. The CDR3 nucleotides read TGTGCCAGCAGCTTAGCGGAGGCTGAAAGCCATGGCTACACCTTC. Translating it yields CASSLAEAESHGYTF.

This clonotype was seen at least ten times. The CDR3 loop reads CASSLGHDLEAFF. In nucleotides, the CDR3 is TGTGCCAGCAGCTTAGGTCATGACCTTGAAGCTTTCTTT. V is TRBV7-6 and J is TRBJ1-1; D call uncertain. CDR1 is SGHVS and CDR2 is FNYEAQ in the germline V gene. V lost 1 base, J lost 7 bases, and 10 bases lay in between. The CDR3 covers 13 residues.

The chain recombines TRBV4-1 with TRBJ2-5, with TRBD1 as a possible D gene (5 bases). The CDR3 is 14 amino acids. Germline CDR1 reads MGHRA; CDR2 reads YSYEKL. V was cut by 5 bases and J by 4 bases, with 14 bases left in between. CDR3 coding DNA: TGCGCCAGCAGCGACCCAAGGACACGAGAGACCCAGTACTTC. This encodes CASSDPRTRETQYF.

This clonotype was seen ten or more times. This sequence joins TRBV7-2 and TRBJ2-5; TRBD2 might be the D (6 bases). The CDR3 contains 14 residues. V lost 10 bases to trimming and J lost 4 bases, with 19 bases between them. Germline assignment: CDR1 SGHTA and CDR2 FQGNSA. Here the CDR3 DNA reads TGTGCCATCGATCCGGCGGGGCGTGGAGAGACCCAGTACTTC. This codes for CAIDPAGRGETQYF.

The table lists this clonotype with many counts. The chain links TRBV7-2 to TRBJ1-2, with no clear D. CDR1 and CDR2 from the germline V gene are SGHTA and FQGNSA. The CDR3 consists of 13 residues. Trimming took 5 bases from V and 4 from J, leaving 11 bases between them. CDR3 in DNA: TGTGCCAGCAGCCGTAACCCCGGCTATGGCTACACCTTC. Translation: CASSRNPGYGYTF.

This clonotype was counted many times. The chain has TRBV7-2 and TRBJ2-5, with 9 bases matching TRBD2. Germline trimming cut 4 bases from V and 7 bases from J; bases unmatched to any gene: 7. Germline V gene lookup returns CDR1 SGHTA and CDR2 FQGNSA. This CDR3 has 14 residues. CDR3 amino acids: CASSSSGRSGTQYF. CDR3 nucleotides: TGTGCCAGCAGCTCGAGCGGGAGGAGCGGGACCCAGTACTTC.

The V gene is TRBV4-2, the J gene TRBJ2-7, with D maybe TRBD2 (6 bases). CDR3 size: 15 residues. Trimming took 0 bases from V and 3 from J, leaving 12 bases between them. Germline-derived CDR1 and CDR2 are LGHNA and YNFKEQ. CDR3 sequence: CASSQDRGAYYEQYF. CDR3 in DNA: TGTGCCAGCAGCCAAGATCGCGGGGCTTACTACGAGCAGTACTTC.

This clonotype was found a few times. The chain links TRBV20-1 to TRBJ2-5; the D gene is possibly TRBD1 (5 bases). V dropped 4 bases and J dropped 4 bases, with 16 bases sitting between them. The CDR3 is made up of 14 amino acids. CDR1 is DFQATT and CDR2 is SNEGSKA in the germline V gene (reference sequence). The CDR3, as DNA: TGCAGTGCTACTGAAGGGGCAGTCGCAGAGACCCAGTACTTC. This encodes CSATEGAVAETQYF.

The gene calls are TRBV28 and TRBJ2-5; TRBD1 agrees at 12 bases. CDR3 length: 16 amino acids. CDR1 is MDHEN, CDR2 SYDVKM, per germline. Trimming cost V 7 bases and J 5 bases; bases outside gene matches: 11. The CDR3 loop is CASTAGGQGAGETQYF. The CDR3 coding sequence is TGTGCCAGCACCGCAGGGGGACAGGGGGCTGGCGAGACCCAGTACTTC. Based on the CDR3 plus reference TRBV28 and TRBJ2-5, the full variable domain is DVKVTQSSRYLVKRTGEKVFLECVQDMDHENMFWYRQDPGLGLRLIYFSYDVKMKEKGDIPEGYSVSREKKERFSLILESASTNQTSMYLCASTAGGQGAGETQYFGPGTRLLVL.

This clonotype was counted a few times. The CDR3 loop is CASSQEGTSGYNEQFF. The CDR3 coding sequence is TGTGCCAGCAGCCAGGAGGGGACTAGCGGTTACAATGAGCAGTTCTTC. This chain links TRBV11-3 with TRBJ2-1; the match to TRBD2 covers 11 bases. Germline CDR1 and CDR2: SGHNT and YENEEA. Trimming took 5 bases from V and 4 from J; bases not matched to a gene: 7. The CDR3 is 16 amino acids.

This clonotype has more than one count but fewer than ten. The chain is built from TRBV5-4 and TRBJ2-2; D is possibly TRBD2 (6 bases). Germline V gene data show CDR1 as SGHNT and CDR2 as YYREEE (reference sequence). The V end lost 7 bases, the J end lost 3 bases, and 7 bases lay between the germline ends. This CDR3 comprises 12 residues. The CDR3 loop reads CASGEDTGELFF. Written as DNA, the CDR3 is TGTGCCAGCGGGGAGGACACCGGGGAGCTGTTTTTT.

This clonotype was detected many times. The rearrangement links TRBV7-2 to TRBJ1-5; D remains ambiguous. Trimming left V 1 base short and J 3 bases short, with 4 bases between. The germline gives CDR1 SGHTA, CDR2 FQGNSA. The CDR3 is made up of 13 amino acids. In nucleotides, the CDR3 is TGTGCCAGCAGCTTAGTGTTCAATCAGCCCCAGCATTTT. It specifies CASSLVFNQPQHF.

There are many counts of this clonotype. The chain combines TRBV7-2 with TRBJ2-7; no firm D call. Germline V gene data show CDR1 as SGHTA and CDR2 as FQGNSA. The CDR3 consists of 13 residues. V gave up 3 bases and J gave up 4 bases, with 10 bases separating them. In DNA, the CDR3 is TGTGCCAGCAGCTTCGAAGAGCCTTACGAGCAGTACTTC. Translated, it gives CASSFEEPYEQYF. Full variable domain (rest looked up from reference TRBV7-2 and TRBJ2-7): GAGVSQSPSNKVTEKGKDVELRCDPISGHTALYWYRQSLGQGLEFLIYFQGNSAPDKSGLPSDRFSAERTGGSVSTLTIQRTQQEDSAVYLCASSFEEPYEQYFGPGTRLTVT.

V is TRBV4-3 and J is TRBJ2-5; 8 bases map to TRBD1. The CDR3 totals 16 residues. Germline loops: CDR1 LGHNA, CDR2 YSLEER. The V and J ends lost 0 bases and 5 bases, in that order; junction bases with no gene match: 8. CDR3 sequence: CASSQDLQGVSETQYF. CDR3 bases: TGCGCCAGCAGCCAAGATCTACAGGGGGTGTCGGAGACCCAGTACTTC.

V usage is TRBV3-1 and J usage is TRBJ2-2; D possibly corresponds to TRBD1 (6 bases). Germline CDR1 LGHDT, CDR2 YNNKEL (reference sequence). The CDR3 has 14 amino acids. Trimming took off 1 base at V and 9 bases at J, with 12 bases between the two ends. DNA of the CDR3: TGTGCCAGCAGCCAAGCCCAACAGGGCCGGGAGCTGTTTTTT. Amino acid sequence: CASSQAQQGRELFF. The variable domain in full, with the rest retrieved from reference TRBV3-1 and TRBJ2-2, is DTAVSQTPKYLVTQMGNDKSIKCEQNLGHDTMYWYKQDSKKFLKIMFSYNNKELIINETVPNRFSPKSPDKAHLNLHINSLELGDSAVYFCASSQAQQGRELFFGEGSRLTVL.

Many counts were recorded for this clonotype. The V gene is TRBV7-8, the J gene TRBJ2-7; tentatively, D is TRBD1 or TRBD2 (5 bases each). Germline V gene sequence: CDR1 SGHVS, CDR2 FQNEAQ. The CDR3 is made up of 15 amino acids. Trimming removed 0 bases from V and 0 bases from J, with 9 bases in between. The CDR3 loop reads CASSLAGESSYEQYF. In nucleotides, the CDR3 is TGTGCCAGCAGCTTAGCGGGGGAGAGCTCCTACGAGCAGTACTTC.

J is TRBJ1-6 and V is TRBV7-6; 9 bases fit TRBD1. Germline assignment: CDR1 SGHVS and CDR2 FNYEAQ. The CDR3 has 14 amino acids. J gave up 10 bases and V 6 bases, and 7 bases lay outside the gene matches. For the CDR3, the DNA is TGTGCCAGCAGGCCTGGACAGGGGAGCTCACCCCTCCACTTT. The encoded protein is CASRPGQGSSPLHF.

The table lists this clonotype with many counts. The chain recombines TRBV12-3 or TRBV12-4 with TRBJ1-1; D ambiguous. The CDR3 is made up of 14 amino acids. The V end lost 1 base, the J end lost 4 bases, and 10 bases lay between the germline ends. The CDR3 nucleotides read TGTGCCAGCAGTTTAGGCAGGTCGTTCACTGAAGCTTTCTTT. Its protein is CASSLGRSFTEAFF.

The genes are TRBV20-1 and TRBJ1-6; D gene unclear. Germline CDR1 DFQATT, CDR2 SNEGSKA (reference sequence). The V end was cut by 4 bases, the J end by 8 bases, with 15 bases between. The CDR3 length is 14 residues. The CDR3 bases are TGCAGTGCTACAAGGGCCCCGGGTGATTCACCCCTCCACTTT. This sequence encodes CSATRAPGDSPLHF.

This clonotype was found many times. The V call is TRBV7-3, the J call TRBJ1-1, with TRBD1 matching over 12 bases. Germline V gene data show CDR1 as SGHTA and CDR2 as FQGTGA. Trimming at V came to 3 bases and at J to 11 bases, leaving 4 bases not matched to a gene. The CDR3 sequence is 13 residues long. CDR3 DNA sequence: TGTGCCAGCAGCTTGGGGACAGGGGGCATCGCTTTCTTT. It specifies CASSLGTGGIAFF.

The genes are TRBV20-1 and TRBJ2-3; 10 positions agree with TRBD2. Per germline, CDR1 DFQATT and CDR2 SNEGSKA (reference sequence). This CDR3 has 15 residues. Unmatched junction bases numbered 8, after V lost 5 bases and J lost 3 bases. The chain's CDR3 is CSAQRTSGNTDTQYF. CDR3 DNA sequence: TGCAGTGCTCAGCGGACTAGCGGCAATACAGATACGCAGTATTTT.

The rearrangement links TRBV19 to TRBJ1-2; D is ambiguous. This CDR3 is 13 amino acids long. CDR1 is LNHDA, CDR2 SQIVND, per germline (reference sequence). The germline V and J ends were trimmed by 3 bases and 6 bases, with 11 bases remaining between them. This CDR3 reads CASSILEGNGYTF. The CDR3 nucleotides read TGTGCCAGTAGTATCCTAGAGGGAAATGGCTACACCTTC.

The chain is built from TRBV20-1 and TRBJ1-1; a weak D match, TRBD1 (6 bases). CDR1 and CDR2 from the germline V gene are DFQATT and SNEGSKA (reference sequence). The CDR3 totals 15 residues. The V and J ends lost 5 bases and 4 bases respectively, with 20 bases between them. Here the CDR3 DNA reads TGCAGTGCTCCTATACAGGGTGGTTTCTCCACTGAAGCTTTCTTT. Its protein product is CSAPIQGGFSTEAFF.

This clonotype was counted ten times or more. J is TRBJ2-7 and V is TRBV7-2; TRBD2 agrees at 9 bases. Germline CDR1 SGHTA, CDR2 FQGNSA. J was trimmed by 3 bases and V by 1 base; bases with no gene match: 10. CDR3 length: 17 residues. CDR3: CASSLEVSGSTFYEQYF. The CDR3 DNA is TGTGCCAGCAGCTTAGAGGTTAGCGGGAGCACATTCTACGAGCAGTACTTC.

The chain uses TRBV28 and TRBJ2-1; possibly TRBD1 or TRBD2 for D (5 bases each). Trimming removed 6 bases from V and 9 bases from J, with 15 bases in between. There are 13 residues in the CDR3. Per the germline V gene, CDR1 is MDHEN and CDR2 is SYDVKM. This CDR3 is CASSPPGTSEQFF. The CDR3 DNA reads TGTGCCAGCAGCCCACCGGGGACCTCTGAGCAGTTCTTC.

This clonotype was seen repeatedly, ten times or more. The V and J genes are TRBV6-2 or TRBV6-3 and TRBJ1-1, with 10 bases that match TRBD1. Losses at the gene ends were 6 bases for V and 2 bases for J; bases not matched to a gene: 9. Germline V lookup: CDR1 MNHEY, CDR2 SVGEGT. This CDR3 has 16 residues. Here the CDR3 DNA reads TGTGCCAGCAGAAGGACAGGGGGATGGCAAAACACTGAAGCTTTCTTT. This encodes CASRRTGGWQNTEAFF.

V and J are TRBV27 and TRBJ1-6; 10 nucleotides align to TRBD1. Germline CDR1 reads MNHEY; CDR2 reads SMNVEV (reference sequence). The CDR3 is made up of 14 amino acids. Trimming cost V 3 bases and J 10 bases; bases outside gene matches: 3. In DNA form, the CDR3 reads TGTGCCAGCAGTTTTCGGACAGGGGGATCACCCCTCCACTTT. Amino acid sequence: CASSFRTGGSPLHF.

This clonotype has at least ten counts. The chain uses TRBV5-5 and TRBJ2-1; TRBD2 agrees at 13 bases. V trimming: 4 bases; J trimming: 6 bases; junction bases outside the gene matches: 7. The CDR3 contains 16 residues. Germline V gene data show CDR1 as SGHKS and CDR2 as YYEKEE (reference sequence). The CDR3 DNA is TGTGCCAGCAGCCGTCCTGGGACTAGCGGGATCAATGAGCAGTTCTTC. Its protein product is CASSRPGTSGINEQFF.

In its sample, this clonotype was seen many times. The chain employs TRBV28 and TRBJ1-2; tentatively, D is TRBD1 (6 bases). Germline V gene data show CDR1 as MDHEN and CDR2 as SYDVKM. V was shortened by 5 bases and J by 4 bases, with 11 bases between the two germline ends. The CDR3 has 13 residues. In DNA form, the CDR3 reads TGTGCCAGCAGTACGGGGGCGTTCTATGGCTACACCTTC. Translating it yields CASSTGAFYGYTF.

CDR3 sequence reads: CASSVAAGREKLFF. CDR3 bases: TGTGCCAGCAGCGTAGCAGCCGGACGTGAAAAACTGTTTTTT. V usage is TRBV9 and J usage is TRBJ1-4, with D uncertain. The germline V gene has CDR1 SGDLS and CDR2 YYNGEE. The CDR3 extends over 14 amino acids. V shed 0 bases and J shed 7 bases, with 10 bases lying between them.